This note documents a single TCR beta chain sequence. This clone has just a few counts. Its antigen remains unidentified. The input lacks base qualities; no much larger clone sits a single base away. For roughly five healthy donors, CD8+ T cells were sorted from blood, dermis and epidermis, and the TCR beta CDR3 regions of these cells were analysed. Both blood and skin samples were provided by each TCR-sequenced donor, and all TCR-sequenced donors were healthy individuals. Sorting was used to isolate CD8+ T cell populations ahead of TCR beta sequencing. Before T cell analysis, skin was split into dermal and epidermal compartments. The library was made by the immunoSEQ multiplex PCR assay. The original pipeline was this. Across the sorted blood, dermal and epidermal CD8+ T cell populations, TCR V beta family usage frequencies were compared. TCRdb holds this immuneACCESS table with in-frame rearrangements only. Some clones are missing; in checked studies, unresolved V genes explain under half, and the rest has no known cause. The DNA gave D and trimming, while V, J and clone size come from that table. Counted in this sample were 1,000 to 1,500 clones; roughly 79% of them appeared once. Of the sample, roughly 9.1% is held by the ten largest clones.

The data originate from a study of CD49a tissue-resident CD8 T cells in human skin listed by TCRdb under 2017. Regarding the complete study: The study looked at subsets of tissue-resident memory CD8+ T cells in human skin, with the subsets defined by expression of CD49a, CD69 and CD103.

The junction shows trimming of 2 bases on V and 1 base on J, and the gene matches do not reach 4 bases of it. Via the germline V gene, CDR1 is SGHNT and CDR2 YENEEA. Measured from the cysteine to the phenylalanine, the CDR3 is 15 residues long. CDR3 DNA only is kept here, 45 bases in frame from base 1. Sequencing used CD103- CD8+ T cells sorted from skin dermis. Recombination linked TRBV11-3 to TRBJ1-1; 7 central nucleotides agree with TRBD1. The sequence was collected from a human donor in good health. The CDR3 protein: CASSLRGPKNTEAFF. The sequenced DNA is TGTGCCAGCAGCTTAAGGGGGCCGAAGAACACTGAAGCTTTCTTT.